The source of this T cell receptor (beta chain) is a study of PD-L1 blockade in urothelial cancer. In the study overall: Atezolizumab, begun by patients in about 2014, was given at 1,200 mg intravenously every 3 weeks. The study recovered a median of around 140,000 T cells per blood sample. General study results and limits: Patients who had durable benefit saw their tumor-associated blood clones expand more at 3 weeks.

This table comes from immunoSEQ multiplex PCR, and its TCRdb copy is limited to in-frame clones, with some not included. Here the sample spans some 75,000 clones, approximately 90% being singletons. About this clone itself: Antigen: not known.

As for time point: peripheral blood 6 weeks after treatment start. The receptor's source is a woman of 80 years or more with urothelial cancer. Sequenced here: PBMCs, sampled around atezolizumab (anti-PD-L1) treatment.

The CDR3 loop is CASSSDKTNEQFF. The DNA of the CDR3 is TGTGCCAGCAGCTCCGACAAGACCAATGAGCAGTTCTTC. The chain is built from TRBV7-6 and TRBJ2-1; D is unclear. Trimming shortened V by 4 bases and J by 6 bases, and 10 bases separated the two germline ends. Germline assignment: CDR1 SGHVS and CDR2 FNYEAQ. The CDR3 spans 13 residues.